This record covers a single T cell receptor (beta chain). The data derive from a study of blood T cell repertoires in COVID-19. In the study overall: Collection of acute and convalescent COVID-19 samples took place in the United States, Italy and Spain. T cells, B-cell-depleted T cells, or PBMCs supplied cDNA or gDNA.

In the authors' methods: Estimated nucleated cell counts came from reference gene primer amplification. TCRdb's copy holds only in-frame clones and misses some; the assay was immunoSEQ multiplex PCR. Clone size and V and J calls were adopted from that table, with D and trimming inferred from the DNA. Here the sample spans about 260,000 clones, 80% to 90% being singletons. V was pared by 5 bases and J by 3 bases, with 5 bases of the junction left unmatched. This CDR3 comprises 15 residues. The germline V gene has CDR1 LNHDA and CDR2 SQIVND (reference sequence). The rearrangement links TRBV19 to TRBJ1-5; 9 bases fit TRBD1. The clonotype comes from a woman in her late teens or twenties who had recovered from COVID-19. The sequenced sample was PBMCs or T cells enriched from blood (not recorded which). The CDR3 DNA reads TGTGCCAGTAGTCCTACAGGGGGCACCAATCAGCCCCAGCATTTT. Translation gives CASSPTGGTNQPQHF.